These T cell receptor beta chains were read from a single sample in a study of blood T cell repertoires in COVID-19. The assay was immunoSEQ multiplex PCR, and TCRdb's table has in-frame clones only and misses some. The table lists some 250,000 clones, 82% of them singletons. The sequencing sample was made of peripheral blood. Source of these receptors: a woman aged 60-70 years with active or convalescent COVID-19. CDR3s include the opening cysteine and the closing phenylalanine or tryptophan. Fields, in order: D gene, J gene, V gene, clone size, CDR3 length, CDR3 DNA, CDR3 protein. A D gene is named only where the DNA matches it firmly. The size field is filled for only some rows; it gives once, few, many or a size class.

>TRBD1|TRBJ1-2|TRBV3-1/TRBV3-2|few|18
TGTGCCAGCAGCCAAGGAGGGCCGGGACAGGGTTTGGTCTATGGCTACACCTTC
CASSQGGPGQGLVYGYTF
>.|TRBJ1-2|TRBV29-1|.|13
TGCAGCGTTGAAAATCGGGTACCCTATGGCTACACCTTC
CSVENRVPYGYTF
>.|TRBJ1-1|TRBV19|.|14
TGTGCCAGTAGTATAGCTGGGGCCGACACTGAAGCTTTCTTT
CASSIAGADTEAFF
>.|TRBJ2-7|TRBV4-3|few|15
TGCGCCAGCAGCCAATGGGAGGGGGTGGCCTACGAGCAGTACTTC
CASSQWEGVAYEQYF
>.|TRBJ2-1|TRBV3-1/TRBV3-2|.|14
TGTGCCAGCAGCCAGAGCGGCTCCTACAATGAGCAGTTCTTC
CASSQSGSYNEQFF
>.|TRBJ1-2|TRBV30|.|12
TGTGCCTGGAGTGACAGCCCCTATGGCTACACCTTC
CAWSDSPYGYTF
>TRBD1|TRBJ2-4|TRBV13|.|14
TGTGCCAGCAGCTTGGCCGGACAGGTCAACATTCAGTACTTC
CASSLAGQVNIQYF
>.|TRBJ2-5|TRBV6-2/TRBV6-3|.|13
TGTGCCAGCAGTTACCTCCATCGCGGGGGCAAACACTTC
CASSYLHRGGKHF
>.|TRBJ2-7|TRBV5-1|few|17
TGCGCCAGCAGCTTGGGGATAGACCAGGTCTACTCCTACGAGCAGTACTTC
CASSLGIDQVYSYEQYF
>.|TRBJ1-2|TRBV7-9|few|14
TGTGCCAGCAGCTTCCCGAGAGTTAACTATGGCTACACCTTC
CASSFPRVNYGYTF
>TRBD1|TRBJ1-3|TRBV6-5|once|15
TGTGCCAGCAGGGGGACAGGCGCCTCTGGAAACACCATATATTTT
CASRGTGASGNTIYF
>TRBD1|TRBJ2-7|TRBV27|few|14
TGTGCCACCGGACCCGGGACAGGGGCCTACGAGCAGTACTTC
CATGPGTGAYEQYF
>.|TRBJ1-2|TRBV9|.|13
TGTGCCAGCAGCGATCGTCGGGACTATGGCTACACCTTC
CASSDRRDYGYTF
>TRBD1|TRBJ1-5|TRBV15|once|14
TGTGCCACCAGTAGACAGGGCCACAATCAGCCCCAGCATTTT
CATSRQGHNQPQHF
>.|TRBJ1-2|TRBV10-3|.|17
TGTGCCATCAGCTACCGGACGGGACAAGGATACAACTATGGCTACACCTTC
CAISYRTGQGYNYGYTF
>TRBD2|TRBJ2-5|TRBV6-5|.|15
TGTGCCAGTTCTCCCGTAGCGGGGAGCAAAGAGACCCAGTACTTC
CASSPVAGSKETQYF
>.|TRBJ1-3|TRBV2|.|16
TGTGCCAGCAATGGAGACGGGAACGTCTCTGGAAACACCATATATTTT
CASNGDGNVSGNTIYF
>.|TRBJ1-5|TRBV19|.|15
TGTGCCAGTAGTATTAGGGCAGGGGAGAATCAGCCCCAGCATTTT
CASSIRAGENQPQHF
>.|TRBJ2-1|TRBV19|.|15
TGTGCCAGTACCCCCGAGGGCCTAGGTTACAATGAGCAGTTCTTC
CASTPEGLGYNEQFF
>.|TRBJ1-2|TRBV7-2|.|16
TGTGCCAGCAGCTCCGTTTGGGGGGTAGGGGATTATGGCTACACCTTC
CASSSVWGVGDYGYTF
>.|TRBJ1-1|TRBV30|.|14
TGTGCCTGGACCCTTGGGCCGGTCGGCACTGAAGCTTTCTTT
CAWTLGPVGTEAFF
>.|TRBJ1-5|TRBV19|.|14
TGTGCCAGTAGCGCAGGGTATAGCAATCAGCCCCAGCATTTT
CASSAGYSNQPQHF
>.|TRBJ1-5|TRBV30|.|13
TGTGCCTGGGGACTCGCGGACAATCAGCCCCAGCATTTT
CAWGLADNQPQHF
>.|TRBJ1-2|TRBV6-5|few|14
TGTGCCAGCAGAGCCCAGGGGCTCAACTATGGCTACACCTTC
CASRAQGLNYGYTF
>TRBD1|TRBJ1-3|TRBV5-1|.|19
TGCGCCAGCAGCTTGGACTCCGGGACAGTTACCACCTCTGGAAACACCATATATTTT
CASSLDSGTVTTSGNTIYF
>TRBD1|TRBJ1-5|TRBV19|.|14
TGTGCCAGTACAAAGACAGGGCAGAATCAGCCCCAGCATTTT
CASTKTGQNQPQHF
>TRBD1|TRBJ2-4|TRBV18|.|16
TGTGCCAGCTCACCCCTGGGACAGGGAGACAAAAACATTCAGTACTTC
CASSPLGQGDKNIQYF
>.|TRBJ2-7|TRBV10-3|.|12
TGTGCCATCAGTCCTGACGACAACGAGCAGTACTTC
CAISPDDNEQYF
>.|TRBJ2-2|TRBV5-6|.|16
TGTGCCAGCAGCTTGGACGGGGTCGCGAACACCGGGGAGCTGTTTTTT
CASSLDGVANTGELFF
>.|TRBJ1-3|TRBV5-4|.|18
TGTGCCAGCAGCTCTAGGGGTTCAGGGCGCCTCTCTGGAAACACCATATATTTT
CASSSRGSGRLSGNTIYF
>.|TRBJ1-2|TRBV6-1|.|16
TGTGCCAGCAGTGAAGGGGGGTCAGGGGAACGCTATGGCTACACCTTC
CASSEGGSGERYGYTF
>TRBD1|TRBJ2-2|TRBV30|once|19
TGTGCCTGGAGTCCCCGTCCCGGGACAGGGATCTGGAACACCGGGGAGCTGTTTTTT
CAWSPRPGTGIWNTGELFF
>.|TRBJ2-1|TRBV9|.|15
TGTGCCAGCAGCGTCCGAGGGGGGGCCAATAATGAGCAGTTCTTC
CASSVRGGANNEQFF
>TRBD2|TRBJ2-1|TRBV2|.|19
TGTGCCAGCAGTAGAGCCCGGGCGGGCAGCGGGGCCGACCTCAATGAGCAGTTCTTC
CASSRARAGSGADLNEQFF
>TRBD1|TRBJ1-3|TRBV18|once|16
TGTGCCAGCTCACCTGTCGAGGCAGGGGGCGGAAACACCATATATTTT
CASSPVEAGGGNTIYF
>.|TRBJ1-6|TRBV4-1|.|14
TGCGCCAGCAGCCTAAGCTACGGAGATTCACCCCTCCACTTT
CASSLSYGDSPLHF
>TRBD1|TRBJ1-4|TRBV5-5|.|15
TGTGCCAGCAGCTCACAGACAGGGTCTAATGAAAAACTGTTTTTT
CASSSQTGSNEKLFF
>.|TRBJ1-4|TRBV18|.|15
TGTGCCAGCTCACCATCTGCGACAGAAAATGAAAAACTGTTTTTT
CASSPSATENEKLFF
>.|TRBJ2-1|TRBV28|.|14
TGTGCCAGCAATTGGGGGGAACCATACAATGAGCAGTTCTTC
CASNWGEPYNEQFF
>TRBD1|TRBJ2-3|TRBV2|.|15
TGTGCCAGCAGTGATGCGGACAGGGGTGTCGGTACGCAGTATTTT
CASSDADRGVGTQYF
>.|TRBJ2-6|TRBV12-3/TRBV12-4|.|13
TGTGCCAGCACTCTGGGCATGGCCAACGTCCTGACTTTC
CASTLGMANVLTF
>.|TRBJ2-2|TRBV18|.|16
TGTGCCAGCTCACCATCGGGGGTAACTAACACCGGGGAGCTGTTTTTT
CASSPSGVTNTGELFF
>.|TRBJ1-2|TRBV19|.|15
TGTGCCAGTAGTCCCCGAGTCCTGGCGGACTATGGCTACACCTTC
CASSPRVLADYGYTF